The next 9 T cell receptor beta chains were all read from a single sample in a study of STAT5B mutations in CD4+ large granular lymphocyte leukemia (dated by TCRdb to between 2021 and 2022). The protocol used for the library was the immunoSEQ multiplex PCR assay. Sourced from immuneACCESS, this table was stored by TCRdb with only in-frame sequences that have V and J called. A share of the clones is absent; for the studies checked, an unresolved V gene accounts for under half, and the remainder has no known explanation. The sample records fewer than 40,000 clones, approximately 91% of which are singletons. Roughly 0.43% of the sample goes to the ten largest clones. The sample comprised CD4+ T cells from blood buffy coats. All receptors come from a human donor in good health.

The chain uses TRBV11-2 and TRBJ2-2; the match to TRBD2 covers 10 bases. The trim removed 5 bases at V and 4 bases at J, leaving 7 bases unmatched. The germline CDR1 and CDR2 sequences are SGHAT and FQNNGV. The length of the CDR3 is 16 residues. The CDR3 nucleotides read TGTGCCAGCAGCCCCCCGGGACTAGCGTCCACCGGGGAGCTGTTTTTT. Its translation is CASSPPGLASTGELFF.

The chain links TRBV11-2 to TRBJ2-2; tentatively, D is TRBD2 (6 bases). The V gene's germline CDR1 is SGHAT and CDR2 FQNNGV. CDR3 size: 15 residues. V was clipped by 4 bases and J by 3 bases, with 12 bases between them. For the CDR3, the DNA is TGTGCCAGCAGCTATCGGGACTTCCACACCGGGGAGCTGTTTTTT. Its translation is CASSYRDFHTGELFF.

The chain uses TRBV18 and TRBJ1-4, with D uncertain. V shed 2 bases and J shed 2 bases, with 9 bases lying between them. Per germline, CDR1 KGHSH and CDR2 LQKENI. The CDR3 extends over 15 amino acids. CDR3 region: CASSPSGSTNEKLFF. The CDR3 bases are TGTGCCAGCTCACCATCGGGTTCCACTAATGAAAAACTGTTTTTT.

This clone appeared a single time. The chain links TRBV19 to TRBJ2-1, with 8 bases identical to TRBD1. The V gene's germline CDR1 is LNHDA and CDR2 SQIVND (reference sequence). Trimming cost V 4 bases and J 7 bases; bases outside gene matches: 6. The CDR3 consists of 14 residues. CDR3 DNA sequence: TGTGCCAGTAGTACGGGACAGGAGAAGAATGAGCAGTTCTTC. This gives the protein CASSTGQEKNEQFF.

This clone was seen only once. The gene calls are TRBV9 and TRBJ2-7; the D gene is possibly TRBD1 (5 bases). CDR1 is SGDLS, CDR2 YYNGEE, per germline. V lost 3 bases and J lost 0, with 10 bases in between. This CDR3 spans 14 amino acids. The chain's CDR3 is CASSAGHLSYEQYF. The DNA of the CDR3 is TGTGCCAGCAGCGCAGGACACCTCTCCTACGAGCAGTACTTC.

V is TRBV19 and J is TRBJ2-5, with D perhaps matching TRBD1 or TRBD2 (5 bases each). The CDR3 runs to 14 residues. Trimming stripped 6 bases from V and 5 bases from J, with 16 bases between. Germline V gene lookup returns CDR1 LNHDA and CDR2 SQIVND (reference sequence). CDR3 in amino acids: CASSHAGSWETQYF. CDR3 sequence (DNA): TGTGCCAGTAGCCATGCAGGGAGTTGGGAGACCCAGTACTTC.

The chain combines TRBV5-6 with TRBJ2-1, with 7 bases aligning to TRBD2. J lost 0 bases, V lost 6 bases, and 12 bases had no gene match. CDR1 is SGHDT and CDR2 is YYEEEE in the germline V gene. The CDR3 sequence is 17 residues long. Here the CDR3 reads CASNPGGPGGSYNEQFF. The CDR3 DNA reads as TGTGCCAGCAACCCGGGGGGTCCGGGAGGCTCCTACAATGAGCAGTTCTTC.

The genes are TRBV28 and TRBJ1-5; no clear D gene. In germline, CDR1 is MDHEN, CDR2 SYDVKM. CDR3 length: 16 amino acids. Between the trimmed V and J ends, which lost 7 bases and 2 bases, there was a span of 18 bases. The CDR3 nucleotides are TGTGCCAGCAAGGGCTTATGGGTTTTGGGCAATCAGCCCCAGCATTTT. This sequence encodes CASKGLWVLGNQPQHF.

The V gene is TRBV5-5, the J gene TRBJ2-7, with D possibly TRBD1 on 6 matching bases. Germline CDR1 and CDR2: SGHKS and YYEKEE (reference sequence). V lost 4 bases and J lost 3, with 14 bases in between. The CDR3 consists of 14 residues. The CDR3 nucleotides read TGTGCCAGCAGCCTCAGGAACAGGGACTACGAGCAGTACTTC. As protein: CASSLRNRDYEQYF.